Shown below are 29 T cell receptor beta chains from a single sample sequenced in a study of graft-versus-host responses after intestinal transplantation. Generated by immunoSEQ multiplex PCR, the TCRdb table keeps only in-frame clones and is missing some. The profile covers tens of thousands of clones, with roughly 90% appearing a single time and roughly 2.6% taken by the ten largest. For these TCRs, the target antigens are not known. Specimen: unstimulated CD8+ T cells sorted from spleen or lymph node cells, collected before intestinal transplant. Receptor source: a human donor who received an intestinal transplant.

This rearrangement joins TRBV6-6 to TRBJ1-1, with D perhaps matching TRBD1 (6 bases). CDR3 length equals 10 residues. The V end was cut by 5 bases, the J end by 10 bases, with 8 bases between. In germline, CDR1 is MNHNY, CDR2 SVGAGI (reference sequence). CDR3 bases: TGTGCCAGCAGTCGAGGGGGAGCTTTCTTT. This translates into CASSRGGAFF.

The chain employs TRBV27 and TRBJ1-1; the D gene is possibly TRBD1 (5 bases). With 5 bases removed from V and 1 base from J, the gap between germline ends came to 8 bases. The germline V gene has CDR1 MNHEY and CDR2 SMNVEV (reference sequence). This CDR3 contains 13 residues. Here the CDR3 DNA reads TGTGCCAGCAGTATCGACAGGAACACTGAAGCTTTCTTT. Translating gives CASSIDRNTEAFF.

CDR3 residues: CASSYGAGSSYNEQFF. The CDR3 DNA reads TGTGCCAGCAGTTACGGAGCGGGGTCCTCCTACAATGAGCAGTTCTTC. The V gene is TRBV6-6, the J gene TRBJ2-1; TRBD2 matches 7 bases. Germline V lookup: CDR1 MNHNY, CDR2 SVGAGI (reference sequence). The CDR3 loop spans 16 amino acids. With 2 bases clipped from V and 0 bases from J, the junction kept 4 bases outside the gene matches.

A few counts support this clone. The junction differs from germline at one of its ends, possibly a read error. The chain couples TRBV6-6 to TRBJ2-7; D not resolved. CDR3 length equals 12 residues. The germline gives CDR1 MNHNY, CDR2 SVGAGI (reference sequence). The CDR3 coding sequence is TGTGCCAGCAGCTCTGGCTCCCACGAGCAGTACTTC. This sequence encodes CASSSGSHEQYF.

The chain recombines TRBV18 with TRBJ2-5, with a possible D match to TRBD2 (7 bases). The CDR3 extends over 17 amino acids. Trimming stripped 6 bases from V and 1 base from J, with 21 bases between. Germline lookup yields CDR1 KGHSH and CDR2 LQKENI. CDR3 DNA sequence: TGTGCCAGCTCGGGAGGGGGAGGGAGAGACTTCCAAGAGACCCAGTACTTC. It yields the protein CASSGGGGRDFQETQYF.

This sequence joins TRBV27 and TRBJ2-5, with TRBD2 identical over 10 bases. The CDR3 consists of 15 residues. J gave up 5 bases and V 7 bases, and 10 bases lay outside the gene matches. CDR1 and CDR2 (germline): MNHEY, SMNVEV (reference sequence). In nucleotides, the CDR3 is TGTGCCAGCAAGTCGGAGCGGGAGGGCCCGGAGACCCAGTACTTC. Encoded protein: CASKSEREGPETQYF.

The chain is built from TRBV11-2 and TRBJ2-1; D not resolved. The V gene lost 1 base and the J gene lost 5 bases, with 9 bases spanning the gap. The CDR3 totals 14 residues. In germline, CDR1 is SGHAT, CDR2 FQNNGV. This CDR3 is CASSLARVNNEQFF. CDR3 coding DNA: TGTGCCAGCAGCTTAGCCCGGGTTAACAATGAGCAGTTCTTC.

The V and J genes are TRBV7-2 and TRBJ2-1; possibly TRBD2 for D (7 bases). Trimming removed 7 bases at V and 6 bases at J, with 16 bases between. The V gene's germline CDR1 is SGHTA and CDR2 FQGNSA. The CDR3 has 14 residues. CDR3 bases: TGTGCCAGCAACTCTGGGAGGGGGTTCAATGAGCAGTTCTTC. It codes for CASNSGRGFNEQFF.

The genes are TRBV28 and TRBJ1-2; TRBD1 matches at 7 bases. J was trimmed by 3 bases and V by 5 bases; bases with no gene match: 9. CDR1 is MDHEN, CDR2 SYDVKM, per germline. The CDR3 contains 15 residues. The CDR3 loop is CASSTTGFVDYGYTF. The DNA for the CDR3 is TGTGCCAGCAGTACGACAGGGTTCGTCGACTATGGCTACACCTTC.

This rearrangement joins TRBV5-4 to TRBJ2-3, with 8 positions matching TRBD2. Looked up from germline, CDR1 is SGHNT and CDR2 is YYREEE (reference sequence). V trimming: 0 bases; J trimming: 0 bases; junction bases outside the gene matches: 15. The length of the CDR3 is 20 residues. In DNA form, the CDR3 reads TGTGCCAGCAGCTTGGGCCCAGCGGGAGTAGCATCCCGTAGCACAGATACGCAGTATTTT. It specifies CASSLGPAGVASRSTDTQYF.

The chain is built from TRBV2 and TRBJ2-1; the match to TRBD2 covers 9 bases. Germline CDR1 is SNHLY and CDR2 is FYNNEI. This CDR3 is built from 15 residues. V shed 5 bases, J shed 5 bases, and the junction held 7 bases outside the gene matches. In nucleotides, the CDR3 is TGTGCCAGCAGTCCGCGGGGGGGCCCCCACAATGAGCAGTTCTTC. Encoded protein: CASSPRGGPHNEQFF.

V and J are TRBV28 and TRBJ2-7, with a weak D call TRBD2 (5 bases). Trimming pared 10 bases from V and 4 bases from J, leaving 17 bases between. CDR1 is MDHEN and CDR2 is SYDVKM in the germline V gene. The CDR3 runs 13 residues. For the CDR3, the DNA is TGTGCCATATTAGATGCAAAGCGGTACGAGCAGTACTTC. Its translation: CAILDAKRYEQYF. The whole variable domain, remainder taken from reference TRBV28 and TRBJ2-7, is DVKVTQSSRYLVKRTGEKVFLECVQDMDHENMFWYRQDPGLGLRLIYFSYDVKMKEKGDIPEGYSVSREKKERFSLILESASTNQTSMYLCAILDAKRYEQYFGPGTRLTVT.

The table lists this clone with a few counts. V and J are TRBV6-1 and TRBJ2-6; D remains ambiguous. The CDR3 length is 15 residues. The germline CDR1 and CDR2 sequences are MNHNS and SASEGT. With 2 bases removed from V and 0 bases from J, the gap between germline ends came to 5 bases. The CDR3 bases are TGTGCCAGCAGTGAACAAAACTCTGGGGCCAACGTCCTGACTTTC. Translated, it gives CASSEQNSGANVLTF.

The chain has TRBV27 and TRBJ2-1; a weak D match, TRBD2 (6 bases). Looked up from germline, CDR1 is MNHEY and CDR2 is SMNVEV (reference sequence). The V end lost 8 bases, the J end lost 7 bases, and 18 bases lay between the germline ends. The CDR3 runs to 14 residues. CDR3 sequence reads: CASSTGLALNEQFF. CDR3 bases: TGTGCCAGCTCCACGGGGCTAGCGCTAAATGAGCAGTTCTTC.

The chain joins TRBV7-9 to TRBJ2-3; D might be TRBD2 (6 bases). Trimming stripped 2 bases from V and 2 bases from J, with 11 bases between. The CDR3 is made up of 15 amino acids. From germline, CDR1 is SEHNR and CDR2 FQNEAQ (reference sequence). CDR3 DNA sequence: TGTGCCAGCAGCTTACGGGAGCTTTCCACAGATACGCAGTATTTT. Amino acids: CASSLRELSTDTQYF.

The chain employs TRBV11-2 and TRBJ2-1; TRBD2 aligns across 12 bases. Germline V gene sequence: CDR1 SGHAT, CDR2 FQNNGV. Trimming cost V 6 bases and J 10 bases; bases outside gene matches: 10. The length of the CDR3 is 15 residues. The CDR3 sequence: CASSYLAGGPREQFF. CDR3 DNA sequence: TGTGCCAGCAGTTACCTAGCGGGGGGGCCTAGGGAGCAGTTCTTC. Looking up the rest from reference TRBV11-2 and TRBJ2-1 gives the full variable domain: EAGVAQSPRYKIIEKRQSVAFWCNPISGHATLYWYQQILGQGPKLLIQFQNNGVVDDSQLPKDRFSAERLKGVDSTLKIQPAKLEDSAVYLCASSYLAGGPREQFFGPGTRLTVL.

This chain connects TRBV2 to TRBJ1-1; D is possibly TRBD1 (5 bases). CDR3 length: 10 residues. In germline, CDR1 is SNHLY, CDR2 FYNNEI. V was clipped by 8 bases and J by 8 bases, with 9 bases between them. The CDR3 DNA is TGTGCCAGCGGTCGGGGGGAAGCTTTCTTT. Protein: CASGRGEAFF.

The V call is TRBV13, the J call TRBJ1-1; weak D call: TRBD1 (6 bases). This CDR3 contains 15 residues. Looked up from germline, CDR1 is PRHDT and CDR2 is FYEKMQ (reference sequence). V lost 0 bases and J lost 4, with 12 bases in between. CDR3 in amino acids: CASSLGGARATEAFF. The CDR3, as DNA: TGTGCCAGCAGCTTAGGGGGGGCTCGAGCCACTGAAGCTTTCTTT.

The CDR3 region is CASSWTGPSYNEQFF. The CDR3 DNA follows: TGTGCCAGCAGCTGGACAGGACCTTCCTACAATGAGCAGTTCTTC. The gene calls are TRBV6-1 and TRBJ2-1; TRBD1 matches 7 bases. The V gene's germline CDR1 is MNHNS and CDR2 SASEGT. Trimming cost V 6 bases and J 1 base; bases outside gene matches: 6. The CDR3 length is 15 residues.

This clone was found a few times. V gene TRBV6-4 combines with J gene TRBJ2-2; 14 bases match TRBD2. The CDR3 runs 16 residues. The ends lost 5 bases at V and 6 bases at J; junction bases unmatched: 5. Germline V gene data show CDR1 as MRHNA and CDR2 as SNTAGT. Here the CDR3 reads CASSPGLAGGAGELFF. The CDR3 DNA reads TGTGCCAGCAGTCCCGGACTAGCGGGAGGTGCCGGGGAGCTGTTTTTT.

The chain links TRBV27 to TRBJ1-5; maybe TRBD1 (5 bases). This CDR3 has 13 residues. The V and J ends lost 6 bases and 9 bases respectively, with 15 bases between them. Germline-derived CDR1 and CDR2 are MNHEY and SMNVEV (reference sequence). The CDR3 DNA follows: TGTGCCAGCAGCCAGGGTGAGGATTGGCCCCAGCATTTT. Translated: CASSQGEDWPQHF.

This chain links TRBV5-1 with TRBJ1-6; TRBD1 matches 9 bases. There are 15 residues in the CDR3. V was pared by 4 bases and J by 6 bases, with 5 bases of the junction left unmatched. Germline-derived CDR1 and CDR2 are SGHRS and YFSETQ. The CDR3 DNA sequence: TGCGCCAGCAGCCCGGACAGGGGTTCTAATTCACCCCTCCACTTT. Its protein is CASSPDRGSNSPLHF.

J is TRBJ2-5 and V is TRBV5-8, with D unresolved. V was trimmed by 3 bases and J by 3 bases, leaving 3 bases between them. The CDR3 is made up of 11 amino acids. The germline V gene has CDR1 SGHTS and CDR2 YDEGEE. In DNA, the CDR3 is TGTGCCAGCAGCTGCGAAGAGACCCAGTACTTC. Its protein is CASSCEETQYF.

This sequence joins TRBV27 and TRBJ2-2; D gene ambiguous. V lost 3 bases, J lost 7 bases, and 12 bases lay in between. There are 14 residues in the CDR3. CDR1 and CDR2 from the germline V gene are MNHEY and SMNVEV (reference sequence). Here the CDR3 reads CASSFSTAGGELFF. The CDR3 nucleotides are TGTGCCAGCAGTTTTTCGACTGCTGGCGGGGAGCTGTTTTTT.

The chain uses TRBV28 and TRBJ1-6, with D possibly TRBD1 on 5 matching bases. V lost 6 bases, J lost 10 bases, and 19 bases lay in between. Germline V lookup: CDR1 MDHEN, CDR2 SYDVKM. The CDR3 is 15 amino acids. In DNA, the CDR3 is TGTGCCAGCAGCATTTTATTGGGGCGGGGGTCACCCCTCCACTTT. Its translation: CASSILLGRGSPLHF. The whole variable domain, filled in from reference TRBV28 and TRBJ1-6, reads DVKVTQSSRYLVKRTGEKVFLECVQDMDHENMFWYRQDPGLGLRLIYFSYDVKMKEKGDIPEGYSVSREKKERFSLILESASTNQTSMYLCASSILLGRGSPLHFGNGTRLTVT.

V usage is TRBV6-5 and J usage is TRBJ2-2, with a possible D match to TRBD2 (5 bases). Germline V gives CDR1 MNHEY, CDR2 SVGAGI. This CDR3 has 14 residues. V gave up 7 bases and J gave up 6 bases, with 15 bases separating them. The CDR3 nucleotides are TGTGCCAGCACCTGGTCGGAGGAGTCCGGGGAGCTGTTTTTT. This gives the protein CASTWSEESGELFF.

This clone has only one observation. The chain joins TRBV6-1 to TRBJ2-7; TRBD2 might be the D (7 bases). Germline lookup yields CDR1 MNHNS and CDR2 SASEGT. The CDR3 loop spans 15 amino acids. With 1 base removed from V and 2 bases from J, the gap between germline ends came to 12 bases. DNA of the CDR3: TGTGCCAGCAGTGAAGAGAGGGAGGGGGCCTACGAGCAGTACTTC. This sequence encodes CASSEEREGAYEQYF.

This rearrangement joins TRBV6-5 to TRBJ1-2; D is perhaps TRBD1 (5 bases). Looked up from germline, CDR1 is MNHEY and CDR2 is SVGAGI. The ends were cut back, 2 bases at V and 6 bases at J, with 10 bases in the middle. The CDR3 runs 13 residues. The CDR3 sequence is CASSYAQGDGYTF. The CDR3 DNA reads as TGTGCCAGCAGTTACGCTCAAGGGGATGGCTACACCTTC.

This rearrangement joins TRBV4-1 to TRBJ2-7; TRBD2 matches 12 bases. The V segment lost 1 base and the J segment 9 bases; nucleotides outside the gene matches: 7. This CDR3 has 15 amino acids. Germline values: CDR1 MGHRA, CDR2 YSYEKL. CDR3: CASSQAGTSGLGQYF. The CDR3 DNA sequence: TGCGCCAGCAGCCAAGCGGGGACTAGCGGGCTCGGGCAGTACTTC.